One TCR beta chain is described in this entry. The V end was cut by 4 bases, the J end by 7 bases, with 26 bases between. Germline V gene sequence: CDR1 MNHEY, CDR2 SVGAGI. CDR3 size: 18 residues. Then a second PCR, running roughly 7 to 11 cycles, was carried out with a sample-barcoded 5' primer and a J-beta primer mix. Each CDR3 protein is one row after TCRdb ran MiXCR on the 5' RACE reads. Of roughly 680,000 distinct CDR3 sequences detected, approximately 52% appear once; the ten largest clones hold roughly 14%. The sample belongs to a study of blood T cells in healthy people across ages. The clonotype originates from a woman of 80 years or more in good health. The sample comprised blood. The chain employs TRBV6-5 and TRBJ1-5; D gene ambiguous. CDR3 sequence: CASSSARNSGTGGQPQHF. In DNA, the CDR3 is TGTGCCAGCAGTTCGGCCCGTAATAGTGGTACCGGCGGGCAGCCCCAGCATTTT.